This T cell receptor (beta chain) was recorded in a study of T cell responses to AZD1222 COVID-19 vaccine. Study results and limitations: It was only after the peak T cell response that any repertoires were sampled. Close to half of all spike-specific TCRs reportedly target regions of the variants that are unmutated. Across the whole spike, CD4 TCRs peaked at regions 160-218 and 743-854. Recipients of two AZD1222 doses showed rising Spike-specific TCR breadth and depth.

Produced via immunoSEQ multiplex PCR; TCRdb's table is partial and in-frame only. This sample has more than 90,000 clones, with around 87% found just once. This clone was picked up one time. The antigen is unknown. The ends lost 4 bases at V and 7 bases at J; junction bases unmatched: 10. Germline loops: CDR1 SGDLS, CDR2 YYNGEE. The CDR3 covers 15 residues. The sequence was collected from an adult who received the AZD1222 COVID-19 vaccine. This chain joins TRBV9 and TRBJ2-2, with 7 bases lining up with TRBD1. The sample here was peripheral blood, taken 28 days after the second AZD1222 dose. The CDR3 loop reads CASSRDSEVYGELFF. The DNA of the CDR3 is TGTGCCAGCAGCAGGGACAGCGAAGTGTACGGGGAGCTGTTTTTT.